This T cell receptor (beta chain) comes out of a study of PD-1 blockade in classical Hodgkin lymphoma. Whole-study results and caveats: Reports indicated that newly diagnosed patients had lower baseline TCR diversity than healthy donors did. CD4+ TCR diversity, unlike CD8+, rose significantly by C4D1. Patients with a complete response exhibited baseline diversity comparable to newly diagnosed patients.

CDR3 length: 15 residues. The germline gives CDR1 MNHNY, CDR2 SVGAGI (reference sequence). Trimming left V 6 bases short and J 0 bases short, with 12 bases between. Relapse was seen in all patients after autologous stem cell transplantation, and brentuximab vedotin exposure was variable. On this clone itself: The antigen remains undetermined.

The repertoire was sequenced with immunoSEQ multiplex PCR; TCRdb's copy has only in-frame clones and lacks some. The sample has about 100,000 clones, 75% to 90% seen once. This TCR was recovered from a human donor with classical Hodgkin lymphoma. Specimen: peripheral blood mononuclear cells (PBMCs), collected at baseline. The V call is TRBV6-6, the J call TRBJ1-3; D not resolved. CDR3 in DNA: TGTGCCAGCAGCCAGCACAGTAGCTCTGGAAACACCATATATTTT. It specifies CASSQHSSSGNTIYF.